Listed below are T cell receptor beta chains from one sample, sequenced in a study of T cell clonotyping in hematopoietic cell transplantation. Only in-frame clones appear in the TCRdb table, and some are missing; sequencing was by immunoSEQ multiplex PCR. The table shows about 36,000 clones, with roughly 95% occurring only once. Sequenced here: peripheral blood mononuclear cells, sampled before stem cell transplant. These receptors were taken from a man between 35 and 55 years old with chronic myeloid leukemia. Some clones in this sample may be carry-over from other donors' samples. Each CDR3 is given with its conserved first and last residue. Each record gives: J gene, V gene, CDR3 protein.

>TRBJ2-2|TRBV9
CASSGDTGELFF
>TRBJ2-3|TRBV2
CASNQVSAGSPTQYF
>TRBJ2-3|TRBV7-3
CASSLNGGQSTDTQYF
>TRBJ2-7|TRBV5-1
CASRVNPGVYEQYF
>TRBJ2-1|TRBV9
CASSVDQTEQFF
>TRBJ1-4|TRBV7-9
CASSSVSEKLFF
>TRBJ2-1|TRBV7-8
CASSTGTGGMNEQFF
>TRBJ1-2|TRBV19
CASKETGAGQTGYGYTF
>TRBJ1-2|TRBV20-1
CSASEGADYTF
>TRBJ2-7|TRBV19
CASSPTVTTYEQYF
>TRBJ2-4|TRBV11-1
CASGKGDQNIQYF
>TRBJ1-6|TRBV5-4
CASSSTGHDSPLHF
>TRBJ2-7|TRBV25-1
CASREGEQYF
>TRBJ1-5|TRBV6-6
CATSEEGVILNQPQHF
>TRBJ1-6|TRBV19
CASNTGQGNYSPLHF
>TRBJ1-3|TRBV6-5
CASSRARGNTIYF
>TRBJ1-5|TRBV7-2
CASSDGHRNQPQHF
>TRBJ2-7|TRBV14
CASSPLLAGVREQYF
>TRBJ2-7|TRBV28
CASSFGGGGGEQYF
>TRBJ1-1|TRBV27
CASSFSHITEAFF
>TRBJ1-6|TRBV7-2
CASSLDGDSPLHF
>TRBJ2-5|TRBV5-6
CASSLYPTSGGETQYF
>TRBJ1-5|TRBV19
CASNSGGGNQPQHF
>TRBJ1-4|TRBV28
CASTRGWGATNEKLFF
>TRBJ2-7|TRBV5-1
CASSFQGDEQYF
>TRBJ1-2|TRBV28
CASSFGRDYGYTF
>TRBJ2-3|TRBV4-1
CASSPLPWGLTDTQYF
>TRBJ1-2|TRBV6-1
CASDFVYGYTF
>TRBJ2-7|TRBV10-3
CAISPGQGRYEQYF
>TRBJ2-1|TRBV7-6
CASSPDRSNNEQFF
>TRBJ2-6|TRBV2
CASMAGAGANVLTF
>TRBJ2-2|TRBV7-2
CASSLGRAGELFF